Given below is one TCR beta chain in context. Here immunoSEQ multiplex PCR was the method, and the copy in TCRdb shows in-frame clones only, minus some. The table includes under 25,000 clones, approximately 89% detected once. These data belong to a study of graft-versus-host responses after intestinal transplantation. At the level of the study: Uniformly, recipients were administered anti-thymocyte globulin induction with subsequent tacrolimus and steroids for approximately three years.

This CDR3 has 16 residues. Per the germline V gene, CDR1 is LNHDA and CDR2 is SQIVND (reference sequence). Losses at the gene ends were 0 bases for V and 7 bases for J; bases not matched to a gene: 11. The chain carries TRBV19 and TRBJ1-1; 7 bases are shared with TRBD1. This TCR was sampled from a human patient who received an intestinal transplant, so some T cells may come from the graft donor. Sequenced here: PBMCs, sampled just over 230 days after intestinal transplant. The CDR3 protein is CASSIDPSVRTGEAFF. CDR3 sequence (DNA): TGTGCCAGTAGTATAGACCCCTCCGTCAGGACAGGTGAAGCTTTCTTT.